This T cell receptor beta chain was identified in a study of blood T cells in healthy people across ages. Study-wide findings and caveats: Diversity of TCR beta correlated strongly with naive T cell percentage.

V was clipped by 4 bases and J by 2 bases, with 14 bases between them. Germline V lookup: CDR1 KGHSH, CDR2 LQKENI. The CDR3 totals 15 residues. This clonotype was recorded once. Its antigen is still unknown. Together with a sample-barcoded 5' primer, a J-beta primer mix was included in a second PCR lasting roughly 6 to 12 cycles. MiXCR, applied by TCRdb to the 5' RACE reads, yields one record per CDR3 protein. The table includes fewer than 1,000,000 distinct CDR3 sequences, around 45% detected once. The study isolated at least 6.5 million PBMCs from each sample. The sample comprised blood. This TCR was recovered from a man between 60 and 70 years old in good health. V usage is TRBV18 and J usage is TRBJ1-2; D perhaps matches TRBD1 (6 bases). CDR3 bases: TGTGCCAGCTCACGCCCCTCCGGACAGAACTATGGCTACACCTTC. Amino acids: CASSRPSGQNYGYTF.